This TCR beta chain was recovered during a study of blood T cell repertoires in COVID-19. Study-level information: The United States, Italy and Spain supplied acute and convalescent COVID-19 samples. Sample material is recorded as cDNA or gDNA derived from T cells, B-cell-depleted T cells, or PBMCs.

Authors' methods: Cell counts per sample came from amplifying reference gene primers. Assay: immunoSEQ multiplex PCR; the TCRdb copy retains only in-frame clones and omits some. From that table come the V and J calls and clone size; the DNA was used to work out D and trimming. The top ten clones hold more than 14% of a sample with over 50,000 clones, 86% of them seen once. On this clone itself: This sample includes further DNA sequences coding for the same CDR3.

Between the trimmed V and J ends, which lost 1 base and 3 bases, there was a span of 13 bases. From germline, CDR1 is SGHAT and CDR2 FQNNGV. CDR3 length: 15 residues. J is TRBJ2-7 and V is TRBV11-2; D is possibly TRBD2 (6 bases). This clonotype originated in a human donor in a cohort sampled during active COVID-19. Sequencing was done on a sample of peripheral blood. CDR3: CASSLVGGSSYEQYF. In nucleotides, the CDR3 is TGTGCCAGCAGCTTAGTGGGGGGATCCAGCTACGAGCAGTACTTC.